A single TCR beta chain is shown here with its context. The specificity of this receptor is unknown. The sample holds no much larger clone one base away, and base qualities are not on file. The donors were included in the validation cohort of 100 to 150 subjects, a group kept apart from the roughly 700-subject first cohort. The sample comes from a study of cytomegalovirus exposure and HLA in healthy donors (dated by TCRdb to between 2016 and 2019). Some background on the complete study: According to a later analysis, the roughly 120 validation repertoires were produced on the same platform as the approximately 610 repertoires of the first cohort. The study aimed to test whether cataloging public T cell receptors could reveal signatures of past pathogen exposure. In addition to the first cohort of 650 to 750 subjects, a separate validation cohort of 120 different subjects was used. To predict cytomegalovirus infection status, the study combined high-throughput TCR immunosequencing, statistical association of individual TCRs with disease status, and machine learning.

Beyond this particular receptor, the publication reports: Of the cluster scores, approximately 95% were above 0 in a later analysis, which found that TCRs clustered in the first cohort also tended to co-occur in the 95 to 150 validation repertoires. In both the original and validation cohorts, the classifier was reported to diagnose cytomegalovirus status with high specificity and sensitivity. It was suggested by the authors that the approach could potentially be generalized to other disease states and immunological phenotypes. All 120 or so repertoires were used to score co-occurrence in the validation cohort in a later analysis, because that analysis had no HLA typing for the cohort. A few of the identified cytomegalovirus-associated TCR beta chains were confirmed in vitro to be specific for cytomegalovirus antigens. In the study, 150 to 200 TCR beta chains were listed as associated with cytomegalovirus. Most TCR sequences were observed very rarely across donors, whereas some public TCRs were present in many individuals.

To prepare the library, the immunoSEQ multiplex PCR assay was applied. The original pipeline was this. A statistical classification framework was built for diagnosing cytomegalovirus status from the catalog of TCR beta chain sequences. The immuneACCESS repertoire file appears here via TCRdb, limited to in-frame rearrangements. These files lack a portion of the clones; in checked studies, under half of the deficit traces to unresolved V genes, and the cause of the others is not known. For V, J and clone size, that table is used; D and trimming come from the DNA. Recorded for this sample are about 120,000 clones; 70% to 90% of them occurred a single time. About 6.3% of the sample is in the top ten clones. The germline V end is reduced by 5 bases and the J end by 12 bases; junction bases left unmatched: 18. From its cysteine to its phenylalanine, the CDR3 spans 16 amino acids. Only the CDR3 region is kept as DNA, spanning 48 bases read in frame from base 1. Taken from the germline V gene, the CDR1 and CDR2 loops are SGHAT and FQNNGV.

The sample taken for sequencing was PBMCs. The receptor chain draws on TRBV11-2 and TRBJ2-1, with 8 bases matching TRBD2. This clonotype was sampled from a young woman in good health and CMV-seropositive. The DNA reads TGTGCCAGCAGCCCGGTTGGGGCGGGGGGCCGCCCCGGGCAGTTCTTC. Translated, this is CASSPVGAGGRPGQFF.